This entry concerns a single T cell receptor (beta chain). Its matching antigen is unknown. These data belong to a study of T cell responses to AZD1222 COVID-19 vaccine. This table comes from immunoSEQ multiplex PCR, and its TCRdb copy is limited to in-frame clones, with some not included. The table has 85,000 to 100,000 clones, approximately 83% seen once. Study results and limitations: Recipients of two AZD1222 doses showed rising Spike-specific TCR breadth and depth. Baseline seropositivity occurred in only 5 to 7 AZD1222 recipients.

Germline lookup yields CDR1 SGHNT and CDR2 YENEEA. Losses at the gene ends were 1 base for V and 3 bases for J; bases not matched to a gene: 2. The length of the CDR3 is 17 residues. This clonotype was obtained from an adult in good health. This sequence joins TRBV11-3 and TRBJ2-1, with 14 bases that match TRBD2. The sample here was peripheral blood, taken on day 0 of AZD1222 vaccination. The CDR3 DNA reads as TGTGCCAGCAGCTTAGTGGGGACTAGCGGGGGCTACAATGAGCAGTTCTTC. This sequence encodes CASSLVGTSGGYNEQFF.